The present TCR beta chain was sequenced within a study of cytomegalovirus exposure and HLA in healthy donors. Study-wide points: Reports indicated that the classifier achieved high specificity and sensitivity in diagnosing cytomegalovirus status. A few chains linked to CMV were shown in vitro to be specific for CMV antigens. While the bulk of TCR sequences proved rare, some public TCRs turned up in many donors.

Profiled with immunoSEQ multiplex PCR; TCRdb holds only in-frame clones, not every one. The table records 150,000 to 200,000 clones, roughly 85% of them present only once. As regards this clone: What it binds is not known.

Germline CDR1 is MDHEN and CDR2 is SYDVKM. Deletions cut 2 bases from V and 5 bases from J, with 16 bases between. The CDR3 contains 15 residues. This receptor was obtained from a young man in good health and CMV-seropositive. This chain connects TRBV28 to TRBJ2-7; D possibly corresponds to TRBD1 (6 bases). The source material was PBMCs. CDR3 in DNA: TGTGCCAGCAGTTTACAGGGGAAACCCGAGGACGAGCAGTACTTC. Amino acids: CASSLQGKPEDEQYF.